The 32 T cell receptor beta chains below all came from one sample that was sequenced in a study of regulatory T cells in long-lasting Graves disease. CDR3-region Arm-PCR and iRepertoire HTBI primers produced the TCR beta libraries. Using its own MiXCR run on the multiplex PCR reads, TCRdb lists one record per CDR3 protein. This sample yields about 520,000 distinct CDR3 sequences, of which more than 10% are seen a single time; approximately 9% belongs to the top ten. Time point described: newly diagnosed GD, antithyroid drugs for less than 3 months. PBMC RNA served as the TCR library source. The same data also contributed to another study, on T cells in Graves' hyperthyroidism and ophthalmopathy.

Sample: peripheral blood mononuclear cells (PBMCs), taken at new diagnosis, from a patient treated with antithyroid drugs. The receptors shown here come from a woman in her 30s with Graves disease.

This clonotype was seen a handful of times. The chain employs TRBV20-1 and TRBJ2-3, with TRBD1 matching 7 bases. The CDR3 runs to 15 residues. V was pared by 2 bases and J by 2 bases, with 7 bases of the junction left unmatched. Germline V lookup: CDR1 DFQATT, CDR2 SNEGSKA (reference sequence). CDR3 amino acids: CSARRETGLTDTQYF. CDR3 DNA: TGCAGTGCTAGAAGGGAGACAGGGCTCACAGATACGCAGTATTTT.

The rearrangement uses TRBV9 and TRBJ1-5; D is unresolved. This CDR3 is built from 15 residues. The germline gives CDR1 SGDLS, CDR2 YYNGEE. Trimming cost V 3 bases and J 6 bases, with 16 bases left between them. CDR3 amino acids: CASSADFGYGQPQHF. For the CDR3, the DNA is TGTGCCAGCAGCGCCGATTTTGGTTATGGTCAGCCCCAGCATTTT.

This clonotype was observed at least ten times. The chain combines TRBV5-1 with TRBJ2-7, with D possibly being TRBD2 (6 bases). V dropped 0 bases and J dropped 2 bases, with 12 bases sitting between them. Germline CDR1 reads SGHRS; CDR2 reads YFSETQ. This CDR3 has 15 amino acids. DNA for the CDR3: TGCGCCAGCAGCTTGGAGGGCCGGGGGACCTACGAGCAGTACTTC. Its translation is CASSLEGRGTYEQYF.

The V call is TRBV14, the J call TRBJ2-1; possibly TRBD1 or TRBD2 for D (6 bases each). CDR1 is SGHDN and CDR2 is FVKESK in the germline V gene. The CDR3 is made up of 10 amino acids. The V end lost 8 bases, the J end lost 9 bases, and 8 bases lay between the germline ends. The CDR3 nucleotides are TGTGCCAGCGGGGGGCGTGAGCAGTTCTTC. Translating gives CASGGREQFF.

The genes are TRBV10-3 and TRBJ1-6; tentatively, D is TRBD1 (6 bases). Germline V CDR1 and CDR2: ENHRY, SYGVKD. The CDR3 has 16 amino acids. The V and J ends lost 0 bases and 3 bases respectively, with 9 bases between them. CDR3 region: CAISESGGLYNSPLHF. In nucleotides, the CDR3 is TGTGCCATCAGTGAGTCGGGGGGGCTCTATAATTCACCCCTCCACTTT.

The rearrangement links TRBV28 to TRBJ2-7, with 11 nucleotides matching TRBD1. The length of the CDR3 is 15 residues. Losses at the gene ends were 7 bases for V and 3 bases for J; bases not matched to a gene: 8. The germline V gene has CDR1 MDHEN and CDR2 SYDVKM. CDR3 bases: TGTGCCAGCATCCTCGGACAGGGGGCCGTCTACGAGCAGTACTTC. Protein: CASILGQGAVYEQYF.

This clonotype was seen ten or more times. The chain links TRBV7-9 to TRBJ2-7, with TRBD2 as a possible D gene (6 bases). Looked up from germline, CDR1 is SEHNR and CDR2 is FQNEAQ (reference sequence). The ends were cut back, 6 bases at V and 7 bases at J, with 22 bases in the middle. The CDR3 loop spans 15 amino acids. The CDR3, as DNA: TGTGCCAGCAGTATCGTTCGGGGGTGGGTCGAGGAGCAGTACTTC. Its protein product is CASSIVRGWVEEQYF.

DNA of the CDR3: TGTGCCAGCAGCTCATCGTCCGGGACAGTGAACACTGAAGCTTTCTTT. This codes for CASSSSSGTVNTEAFF. The J gene is TRBJ1-1, the V gene TRBV7-3, with 7 bases that match TRBD1. In germline, CDR1 is SGHTA, CDR2 FQGTGA. CDR3 length: 16 residues. Trimming at V came to 4 bases and at J to 0 bases, leaving 8 bases not matched to a gene.

In its sample, this clonotype was seen many times. CDR3 nucleotides: TGTGCCAGCAGTGAAACAGGGCTCCCCACCGGGGAGCTGTTTTTT. This sequence encodes CASSETGLPTGELFF. The chain carries TRBV2 and TRBJ2-2; D is perhaps TRBD1 (6 bases). The germline V gene encodes CDR1 SNHLY and CDR2 FYNNEI. The V end was cut by 2 bases, the J end by 4 bases, with 11 bases between. The CDR3 spans 15 residues.

This clonotype has at least ten counts. The V and J genes are TRBV28 and TRBJ2-3; 11 nucleotides match TRBD2. The J segment lost 3 bases and the V segment lost 3 bases, leaving 23 bases of the junction unmatched. The germline V gene has CDR1 MDHEN and CDR2 SYDVKM. The CDR3 sequence is 22 residues long. The CDR3 nucleotides read TGTGCCAGCAGTTTCTCAACTAGCGGGAGTACGGTTTTTCGTCGGCCTACAGATACGCAGTATTTT. Translated, it gives CASSFSTSGSTVFRRPTDTQYF.

Ten or more counts support this clonotype. The gene calls are TRBV6-1 and TRBJ2-5; tentatively, D is TRBD1 (6 bases). Trimming pared 5 bases from V and 3 bases from J, leaving 22 bases between. The CDR3 is made up of 17 amino acids. Germline assignment: CDR1 MNHNS and CDR2 SASEGT. The CDR3 bases are TGTGCCAGCAGTAGATACGGACAGAGGGATGGGAAAGAGACCCAGTACTTC. This gives the protein CASSRYGQRDGKETQYF.

This clonotype was counted ten times or more. The J gene is TRBJ1-5, the V gene TRBV5-8, with a tentative D call TRBD1 (6 bases). There are 15 residues in the CDR3. The ends were cut back, 7 bases at V and 6 bases at J, with 20 bases in the middle. Germline V gene sequence: CDR1 SGHTS, CDR2 YDEGEE. This chain's CDR3 is CASLPDSRVGQPQHF. CDR3 nucleotide sequence: TGTGCCAGCCTGCCGGACAGCCGGGTAGGTCAGCCCCAGCATTTT.

A word on this clonotype: Sequence at one end of the junction differs from germline and may be a read error. The chain is built from TRBV11-2 and TRBJ1-2, with 9 bases that match TRBD1. CDR3 size: 16 residues. The germline V gene has CDR1 SGHAT and CDR2 FQNNGV. As DNA, the CDR3 is TGTGCCAGCAGCTTAGGTCCGGGACAGGGCCCCTGCGGCTACACATTC. It encodes CASSLGPGQGPCGYTF.

In the case of this clonotype: At one end the junction does not follow the germline gene, possibly because of a read error. The gene calls are TRBV2 and TRBJ2-7; 12 nucleotides line up with TRBD2. CDR1 SNHLY and CDR2 FYNNEI come from the germline V gene. The CDR3 runs 16 residues. Here the CDR3 reads CASSDLGLAGSYEQHF. CDR3 nucleotide sequence: TGTGCCAGCAGTGATTTAGGACTAGCGGGATCCTACGAGCAGCACTTC. Using reference TRBV2 and TRBJ2-7 for the parts outside the CDR3, the full variable domain is EPEVTQTPSHQVTQMGQEVILRCVPISNHLYFYWYRQILGQKVEFLVSFYNNEISEKSEIFDDQFSVERPDGSNFTLKIRSTKLEDSAMYFCASSDLGLAGSYEQHFGPGTRLTVT.

The V gene is TRBV30, the J gene TRBJ2-4, with a tentative D call TRBD2 (7 bases). The ends were cut back, 6 bases at V and 8 bases at J, with 20 bases in the middle. The CDR3 has 14 residues. The germline V gene has CDR1 GTSNPN and CDR2 SVGIG (reference sequence). The CDR3 DNA reads as TGTGCCTGTAGTACGGGGGGCTCGCTATACATTCAGTACTTC. It yields the protein CACSTGGSLYIQYF.

This clonotype was recorded many times. J is TRBJ2-2 and V is TRBV27; weak D call: TRBD2 (5 bases). The CDR3 totals 15 residues. V shed 6 bases and J shed 4 bases, with 15 bases lying between them. CDR1 and CDR2 (germline): MNHEY, SMNVEV (reference sequence). CDR3 nucleotide sequence: TGTGCCAGCAGCCTGACGACGGCGGGCACCGGGGAGCTGTTTTTT. Amino acids: CASSLTTAGTGELFF.

Many counts were recorded for this clonotype. The V call is TRBV7-9, the J call TRBJ1-2, with a tentative D call TRBD1 (5 bases). There are 14 residues in the CDR3. V was clipped by 2 bases and J by 4 bases, with 11 bases between them. The germline V gene has CDR1 SEHNR and CDR2 FQNEAQ (reference sequence). CDR3 residues: CASSLSGHSYGYTF. The CDR3 DNA sequence: TGTGCCAGCAGCTTATCCGGACACAGCTATGGCTACACCTTC.

The V gene is TRBV20-1, the J gene TRBJ2-4; D not certain. The CDR3 is 10 amino acids. Trimming removed 6 bases from V and 8 bases from J, with 8 bases in between. CDR1 is DFQATT, CDR2 SNEGSKA, per germline (reference sequence). CDR3 sequence (DNA): TGCAGTGCGAGTTTGGACATTCAGTACTTC. Protein: CSASLDIQYF.

This clonotype was detected ten times or more. The chain recombines TRBV28 with TRBJ2-1, with 12 nucleotides matching TRBD1. The V segment lost 3 bases and the J segment 7 bases; nucleotides outside the gene matches: 10. The length of the CDR3 is 17 residues. The germline CDR1 and CDR2 sequences are MDHEN and SYDVKM. The CDR3 DNA follows: TGTGCCAGCAGTTTTCCGGGGACAGGGGGCGCTTGGAATGAGCAGTTCTTC. This sequence encodes CASSFPGTGGAWNEQFF.

This clonotype was seen repeatedly, ten times or more. V and J are TRBV2 and TRBJ2-7; D is ambiguous. Germline-derived CDR1 and CDR2 are SNHLY and FYNNEI. CDR3 length: 15 residues. V shed 2 bases and J shed 5 bases, with 16 bases lying between them. The CDR3 reads CASSELPPKINEQYF. In nucleotides, the CDR3 is TGTGCCAGCAGTGAATTACCTCCTAAAATAAACGAGCAGTACTTC.

In its sample, this clonotype was seen many times. V gene TRBV5-6 combines with J gene TRBJ2-1, with a tentative D call TRBD1 (6 bases). This CDR3 contains 17 residues. Deletions cut 3 bases from V and 2 bases from J, with 18 bases between. The germline V gene has CDR1 SGHDT and CDR2 YYEEEE. The CDR3 reads CASSSKFGEGAYNEQFF. The CDR3 nucleotides read TGTGCCAGCAGCTCGAAATTCGGTGAGGGGGCCTACAATGAGCAGTTCTTC.

This clonotype was counted at least ten times. This chain uses TRBV27 with TRBJ2-2; D may be TRBD1 (5 bases). Trimming removed 3 bases from V and 2 bases from J, with 19 bases in between. The CDR3 consists of 18 residues. The V gene's germline CDR1 is MNHEY and CDR2 SMNVEV (reference sequence). The CDR3: CASSFLSPVRVNTGELFF. Here the CDR3 DNA reads TGTGCCAGCAGTTTTCTATCCCCTGTCAGGGTAAACACCGGGGAGCTGTTTTTT.

This clonotype was seen only a few times. The genes are TRBV24-1 and TRBJ2-1; possibly TRBD2 for D (6 bases). V was shortened by 3 bases and J by 1 base, with 15 bases between the two germline ends. The CDR3 is 17 amino acids. The germline V gene has CDR1 KGHDR and CDR2 SFDVKD. The CDR3 DNA is TGTGCCACCAGTGATCCCACTCTAGCGCCTTCCTACAATGAGCAGTTCTTC. It encodes CATSDPTLAPSYNEQFF.

There are many counts of this clonotype. V gene TRBV28 combines with J gene TRBJ2-7; D unresolved. Trimming took 2 bases from V and 7 from J, leaving 15 bases between them. The germline CDR1 and CDR2 sequences are MDHEN and SYDVKM. This CDR3 contains 14 residues. The CDR3 bases are TGTGCCAGCAGTTTAACCCACGCCCAGAGGGAGCAGTACTTC. As protein: CASSLTHAQREQYF.

This clonotype came up many times. This chain uses TRBV11-1 with TRBJ2-5, with TRBD1 matching 8 bases. The CDR3 loop spans 17 amino acids. Germline loops: CDR1 SGHAT, CDR2 FQDESV (reference sequence). V lost 3 bases, J lost 4 bases, and 13 bases stayed unmatched. For the CDR3, the DNA is TGTGCCAGCAGCTTCGAGCGAGAGACAGGGGTCGGAGAGACCCAGTACTTC. Translating gives CASSFERETGVGETQYF.

This clonotype came up a few times. The J gene is TRBJ1-5, the V gene TRBV13; no clear D. Per germline, CDR1 PRHDT and CDR2 FYEKMQ (reference sequence). Trimming took 4 bases from V and 0 from J, leaving 7 bases between them. CDR3 length equals 14 residues. The CDR3 here is CASSSRNSNQPQHF. The CDR3, as DNA: TGTGCCAGCAGCTCAAGAAATAGCAATCAGCCCCAGCATTTT.

This clonotype appeared many times. This chain connects TRBV29-1 to TRBJ2-2; D possibly corresponds to TRBD2 (5 bases). The CDR3 spans 13 residues. Germline V gene lookup returns CDR1 SQVTM and CDR2 ANQGSEA. V shed 7 bases and J shed 6 bases, with 15 bases lying between them. CDR3: CSAVHLGAGELFF. DNA for the CDR3: TGCAGCGCCGTCCATCTGGGAGCCGGGGAGCTGTTTTTT.

There are many counts of this clonotype. This rearrangement joins TRBV18 to TRBJ2-5, with a tentative D call TRBD1 (5 bases). This CDR3 is 14 amino acids long. Trimming took off 6 bases at V and 1 base at J, with 12 bases between the two ends. The germline V gene encodes CDR1 KGHSH and CDR2 LQKENI. The CDR3 nucleotides are TGTGCCAGCTCGCCAACAGGCCCCCAAGAGACCCAGTACTTC. Its protein is CASSPTGPQETQYF.

This clonotype showed up many times. The chain uses TRBV20-1 and TRBJ2-1; D ambiguous. The CDR3 consists of 11 residues. Germline V CDR1 and CDR2: DFQATT, SNEGSKA (reference sequence). The germline V and J ends were trimmed by 6 bases and 4 bases, with 7 bases remaining between them. DNA of the CDR3: TGCAGTGCCACACCTTACAATGAGCAGTTCTTC. It specifies CSATPYNEQFF.

This clonotype came up many times. The chain links TRBV11-3 to TRBJ1-3, with D perhaps matching TRBD1 (5 bases). Trimming removed 3 bases at V and 8 bases at J, with 11 bases between. This CDR3 has 13 residues. CDR1 and CDR2 from the germline V gene are SGHNT and YENEEA. The CDR3, as DNA: TGTGCCAGCAGCTTCCCGGTAGGGGACACCATATATTTT. Translated: CASSFPVGDTIYF.

In its sample, this clonotype was seen many times. The rearrangement uses TRBV6-1 and TRBJ2-7; D gene unclear. CDR1 and CDR2 from the germline V gene are MNHNS and SASEGT. This CDR3 is 14 amino acids long. V lost 7 bases and J 0 bases, leaving 13 bases between the germline ends. As DNA, the CDR3 is TGTGCCAGCACCAAGGTGGCCGGCTCCTACGAGCAGTACTTC. Its translation is CASTKVAGSYEQYF.

The rearrangement links TRBV3-1 to TRBJ2-7; D remains ambiguous. The CDR3 extends over 15 amino acids. CDR1 and CDR2 (germline): LGHDT, YNNKEL (reference sequence). V lost 5 bases, J lost 0 bases, and 14 bases lay in between. For the CDR3, the DNA is TGTGCCAGCAGCTTTGTCTACAGAAGCTCCTACGAGCAGTACTTC. Protein sequence: CASSFVYRSSYEQYF.